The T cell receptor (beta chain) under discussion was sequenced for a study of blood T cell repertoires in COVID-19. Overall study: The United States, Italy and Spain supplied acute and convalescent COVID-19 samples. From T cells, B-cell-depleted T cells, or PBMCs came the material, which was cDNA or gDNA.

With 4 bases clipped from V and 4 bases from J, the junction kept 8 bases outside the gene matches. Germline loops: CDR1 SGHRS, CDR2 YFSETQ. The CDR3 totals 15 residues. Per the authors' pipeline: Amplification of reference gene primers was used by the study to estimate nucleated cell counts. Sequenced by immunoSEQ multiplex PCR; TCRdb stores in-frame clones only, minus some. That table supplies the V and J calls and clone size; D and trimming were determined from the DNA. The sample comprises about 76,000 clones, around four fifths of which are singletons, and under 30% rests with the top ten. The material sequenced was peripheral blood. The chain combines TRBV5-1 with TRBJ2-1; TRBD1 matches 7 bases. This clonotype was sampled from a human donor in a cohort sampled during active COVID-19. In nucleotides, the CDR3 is TGCGCCAGCAGCATATACCGGGACAGATACAATGAGCAGTTCTTC. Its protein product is CASSIYRDRYNEQFF. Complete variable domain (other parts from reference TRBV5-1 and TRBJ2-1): KAGVTQTPRYLIKTRGQQVTLSCSPISGHRSVSWYQQTPGQGLQFLFEYFSETQRNKGNFPGRFSGRQFSNSRSEMNVSTLELGDSALYLCASSIYRDRYNEQFFGPGTRLTVL.